The TCR beta chain under discussion was sequenced for a study of blood T cells in healthy people across ages (dated by TCRdb to between 2014 and 2016). Context from the whole study: In model experiments, roughly one uniquely barcoded TCR beta cDNA molecule per two T cells was captured by template switching. Age-related changes in TCR beta repertoire diversity were measured in the study by deep sequencing normalized with unique cDNA molecular identifiers. The donors were divided into four age groups: young (average around 16 years), middle-aged (over 35), aged (about 56) and long-lived (about 84). To avoid experimental bias, donors of different ages were distributed randomly across sequencing lanes. For two donors (one aged 18 to 30 and one aged 80 or older), the study analyzed two additional independent replicas of 1 million unique cDNA reads from the same blood draw.

The donors were some 39 Caucasian individuals from Russia, aged roughly 6 to 90 years, who were systemically healthy. Roughly 10 milliliters of peripheral blood were drawn from each donor into EDTA-treated Vacutainer tubes. PBMCs were isolated by Ficoll-Paque density-gradient centrifugation, with at least 6 million obtained per sample. Total RNA was extracted from PBMCs with Trizol reagent, with at least 5.5 micrograms obtained per sample. The percentages of naive CD45RAhigh/CD27high T cells were determined by flow cytometry on a PBMC aliquot from every donor. A word on this clonotype: Its antigen target is currently unknown. No quality values exist for individual bases; no much larger clone is one base distant.

Paper-wide results and their limitations: Because donor CMV infection status was unknown, age-related changes in expanded clonotypes were potentially confounded. As age increased, observed TCR beta diversity per million T cells dropped in a roughly linear way, and a significant reduction was already evident by age 40. Compared with the aged group, the long-lived group had more naive CD4+ T cells, fewer expanded clones and increased TCR diversity, a pattern suggesting age selection. Estimates of total diversity based on one million sequenced T cells were considered lower bounds and underestimates. Observed TCR beta diversity correlated strongly with the percentage of naive T cells measured by flow cytometry. Bulk unsorted PBMC profiling prevented conclusive comparison of naive and antigen-experienced compartments.

Library preparation employed 5' RACE. Instrument on record: Illumina HiSeq 2500. A second 7 to 11 cycle PCR used a sample-barcoded 5' primer and a J-beta primer mix. Each TCR beta cDNA molecule received a unique molecular identifier from a template-switch 5' adaptor carrying 12 random nucleotides. Each sample yielded at least 3 million CDR3-containing paired-end reads. First-strand cDNA was synthesized from all RNA with the Mint cDNA synthesis kit, primed by a TRBC-specific oligonucleotide. After uracil-DNA glycosylase treatment, a first 18-cycle PCR used universal primers M1SS and BC2_uni_R on all cDNA. From the authors' description of their analysis: For normalization, 1 million high-quality reads, each with a distinct molecular identifier, were randomly selected from each sample. Reads with shared molecular identifiers were discarded instead of being binned into consensus sequences. MiTCR, with a Q25 quality threshold and the strictest error-elimination algorithm, was used for CDR3 identification, clonotype clustering and error correction. A nonparametric unseen species model with Euler transformation was used to estimate a lower bound on total TCR beta diversity. TCRdb's own reprocessing of the public reads used fastp at Q25 and MiXCR and kept productive beta chains. Every distinct CDR3 protein forms one entry, paired with its most common genes and DNA. TCRdb's processing, not the authors', yielded these V and J calls. Recorded for this sample are 1.5 million to 2 million distinct CDR3 sequences; 28% of them occurred a single time. Approximately 7.7% of the sample lies in the top ten.

Sequenced sample: blood. The source is a woman aged 30 to 39 in good health.

This receptor carries the CDR3 CASSQALFDEQFF. The DNA sequence follows: TGTGCCAGCAGCCAAGCCTTATTCGATGAGCAGTTCTTC. The rearrangement combines TRBV3-1 with TRBJ2-1, with no D gene named confidently. Sequences LGHDT (CDR1) and YNNKEL (CDR2) are obtained from the germline V gene (reference sequence). The V end loses 1 base and the J end loses 8 bases, and a stretch of 9 bases separates them. The cysteine opens and the phenylalanine closes a CDR3 of 13 amino acids. The retained sequence is limited to the CDR3, 39 bases, with the frame set at the first base.